This TCR beta chain was retrieved from a study of beta chain features in type 1 diabetes (dated by TCRdb to 2016 to 2019). As for the study more broadly: Mean age, gender distribution, total cell number and subset yield were not different between patients and healthy donors. In the study, recently diagnosed type 1 diabetes patients and matched healthy donors were compared on the TCRB repertoires of their sorted circulating CD4+ T cell subsets. A total of 85 million to 140 million sorted cells were examined across all samples, and a strong correlation was observed between cell number per subset and RNA yield. Regulatory and stem cell-like memory subsets were isolated from only 8 patients and roughly 8 healthy donors, whereas naive and central memory subsets came from all 28 donors. What the study reported, not specific to this receptor: Naive, central memory and regulatory TCRB repertoires appeared to be more alike among patients than among healthy donors. Type 1 diabetes patients showed a moderate but significant shortening of TCRB CDR3 length in all four CD4+ subsets. Shorter templates might have been favored by PCR, but patient and control samples were amplified and corrected together, so both groups would have been affected equally by any skew. At VDJ recombination sites, type 1 diabetes patients had fewer insertions and more deleted nucleotides, which implies abnormalities in thymic rearrangement. Because cDNA rather than genomic DNA was sequenced, highly expressing activated cells could have been over-represented, although no difference in activation and CD3 levels was found between groups. Because small numbers of individuals were included in the HLA sub-analyses, any influence of HLA type on TCRB rearrangement was left unresolved.

The table lists this clone with a few counts. Its target antigen remains unknown. Per-base qualities were not stored, and no clone one base away is much larger. Deletion took 0 bases off V and 5 bases off J, with a span of 9 bases between the germline ends. Its CDR3 holds 14 amino acids, cysteine through phenylalanine. The only DNA kept is the CDR3, 42 bases in frame from the first base. Sequences LGHNA (CDR1) and YSLEER (CDR2) are obtained from the germline V gene. All of the isolated RNA was reverse transcribed with the High Capacity cDNA Reverse Transcription Kit, so expressed TCRB transcripts were sequenced. Deep immunoSEQ sequencing was applied to naive, central memory and regulatory T cell samples, giving an average of about 3.8 million total reads per sample. Sorted cells were lysed in RLT buffer, and RNA was extracted using DNase-treated RNeasy Micro or Mini kits according to cell number. To prevent cross-contamination, every cell subset was processed on its own, while patient and healthy donor samples were processed together. The immunoSEQ multiplex PCR was used to amplify TCRB sequences from cDNA, generating 87-bp fragments that spanned the CDR3 region. The amplicons were sequenced using the Illumina HiSeq platform. In the authors' own workflow: Synthetic template baselines were used to correct PCR bias computationally, reads within Hamming distance 2 were collapsed, and singletons that could not be merged were discarded. Reads were aligned against IMGT to assign V, D and J genes, CDR3 length and insertions or deletions at six rearrangement sites. Within each subset, clonotype counts were normalized to the number of sorted cells before true diversity and Gini coefficients were calculated with the tcR R package. The overlap coefficient, calculated on TCRB nucleotide sequences, was used to quantify repertoire sharing. As a proxy for the pre-selection repertoire, out-of-frame TCRB sequences from naive cells were analyzed. TCRdb retrieved this table from immuneACCESS and kept in-frame rearrangements only. Not all clones are present; in checked studies, unresolved V genes account for under half, and no reason is known for the remainder. V, J and clone size derive from that table, while D and trimming were established from the DNA sequence. The sample yields about 340,000 clones; roughly 13% were counted once. The ten top clones hold roughly 0.015% of the sample.

A single peripheral blood draw of about 120 mL on average was collected from each donor into heparinised tubes. A BD FACSAria II was used to sort naive, central memory, regulatory and stem cell-like memory CD4+ T cells with a panel that included CD45RO, CCR7, CD25, CD127, CD95 and CD27. Every sorted population had a purity above 95%. PBMCs were separated immediately by Lymphoprep density gradient centrifugation and were stained directly, without being cultured. To minimize batch effects, samples were stained and sorted in pairs, one healthy donor with one patient per experiment. The origin of this receptor is a woman aged 18-30 years with type 1 diabetes. Sequenced material: naive CD4+ T cells from blood. According to the study, the label for this sample's cell subset or site signals: true naive CD4+ T cells. Recombination joined TRBV4-3 with TRBJ2-3; the D region possibly corresponds to TRBD2 (5 bases align). The CDR3 reads CASSQDRTVDTQYF. The base sequence is TGCGCCAGCAGCCAAGATCGGACTGTAGATACGCAGTATTTT.